A selection of T cell receptor beta chains follows, all from one sample in a study of OX40 agonist ivuxolimab in advanced cancers. Profiling relied on immunoSEQ multiplex PCR, and the TCRdb table lists in-frame clones only, not all of them. The sample shows about 63,000 clones, roughly 81% of them seen only once. This specimen consisted of CD4+ or CD8+ T cells sorted from blood, obtained in a trial of the OX40 agonist ivuxolimab. The receptors come from an adult with an advanced solid tumor such as melanoma, head and neck, liver or kidney cancer. CDR3s include the opening cysteine and the closing phenylalanine or tryptophan. D genes are given only for firm matches. Not every row has a clone size; where given, it reads once, few, many or a size class.

TRBJ2-3 - TRBV1 - TGCACCAGCAGCCAAGATCGACCATATGACGCCTTAACAGATACGCAGTATTTT CTSSQDRPYDALTDTQYF
TRBJ2-1 - TRBV18 TRBD2 TGTGCCAGCTCACCAAGTAGCGGGGGGGCCGATGAGCAGTTCTTC CASSPSSGGADEQFF
TRBJ1-1 - TRBV2 - TGTGCCAGCAACGGAGAGAACACTGAAGCTTTCTTT CASNGENTEAFF
TRBJ2-1 - TRBV2 - TGTGCCAGCAGTGTGGGGGGAATGGCGGTAGAGCAGTTCTTC CASSVGGMAVEQFF
TRBJ2-7 - TRBV6-1 TRBD1 TGTGCCAGCAGTGTAGAGACAGGGGCCCCCTACGAGCAGTACTTC CASSVETGAPYEQYF
TRBJ1-1 once TRBV28 - TGTGCCAGCAGTTCCTATCCGACAGGTGAGAACACTGAAGCTTTCTTT CASSSYPTGENTEAFF
TRBJ2-1 - TRBV18 TRBD2 TGTGCCAGCTCACGCGGGAGAGACAATGAGCAGTTCTTC CASSRGRDNEQFF
TRBJ1-2 - TRBV9 TRBD1 TGTGCCAGCAGCGTAACCGAGACAGGGAGCGGCTACACCTTC CASSVTETGSGYTF
TRBJ1-5 - TRBV12-5 - TGTGCTAGTGGTTTAGGATCCGGGCAGGGCAATCAGCCCCAGCATTTT CASGLGSGQGNQPQHF
TRBJ2-4 - TRBV5-1 - TGCGCCAGCAGCAACCCCTCACAGCCAGAGATACTAGCCAAAAACATTCAGTACTTC CASSNPSQPEILAKNIQYF
TRBJ2-7 - TRBV5-1 TRBD2 TGCGCCAGCAGCTTGGGACTAGCGGGAAAGGACGAGCAGTACTTC CASSLGLAGKDEQYF
TRBJ1-2 - TRBV20-1 - TGCAGTGCTTGGGCAGGCTATGGCTACACCTTC CSAWAGYGYTF
TRBJ1-3 - TRBV5-1 - TGCGCCAGCACCCGAACTTCGGGGCAGGACGCCTCTGGAAACACCATATATTTT CASTRTSGQDASGNTIYF
TRBJ2-7 - TRBV5-1 - TGCGCCAGCAGCTTGTCCGGGTACTCCTACGAGCAGTACTTC CASSLSGYSYEQYF
TRBJ1-2 - TRBV15 - TGTGCCACCAGCAGAGACTGGGGGATTAGCCATGGCTACACCTTC CATSRDWGISHGYTF